These 28 T cell receptor beta chains were all obtained from the same sample, sequenced in a study of a mutant IDH1 vaccine in newly diagnosed glioma. Sample time point: week 35, safety follow-up. In every dose of vaccine, 300 ug of mutant IDH1 20-mer peptide was given alongside topical imiquimod. Their antigens are not known. Sequencing used immunoSEQ multiplex PCR; TCRdb keeps in-frame clones, though not all of them. This sample yields more than 25,000 clones, of which roughly 82% are seen a single time; just over 7.5% belongs to the top ten. The sample in question was PBMCs, obtained from a glioma patient whose treatment included an IDH1 peptide vaccine. The receptors stem from a man aged 50 or older with glioma.

The V gene is TRBV5-5, the J gene TRBJ1-1, with TRBD1 as a possible D gene (6 bases). Germline-derived CDR1 and CDR2 are SGHKS and YYEKEE (reference sequence). The CDR3 is 14 amino acids. Trimming cost V 4 bases and J 2 bases, with 12 bases left between them. For the CDR3, the DNA is TGTGCCAGCAGCCCGGACAGAGCCAACACTGAAGCTTTCTTT. Its translation: CASSPDRANTEAFF. The whole variable domain, remainder taken from reference TRBV5-5 and TRBJ1-1, is DAGVTQSPTHLIKTRGQQVTLRCSPISGHKSVSWYQQVLGQGPQFIFQYYEKEERGRGNFPDRFSARQFPNYSSELNVNALLLGDSALYLCASSPDRANTEAFFGQGTRLTVV.

This chain joins TRBV5-1 and TRBJ1-1, with no clear D. V was pared by 0 bases and J by 6 bases, with 12 bases between. The CDR3 contains 14 residues. Germline V lookup: CDR1 SGHRS, CDR2 YFSETQ. Here the CDR3 reads CASSLGGSESEAFF. The CDR3 bases are TGCGCCAGCAGCTTGGGAGGCAGCGAGTCTGAAGCTTTCTTT.

The chain uses TRBV28 and TRBJ1-1; D unclear. CDR3 length: 16 residues. Germline V gene lookup returns CDR1 MDHEN and CDR2 SYDVKM. The V end was cut by 6 bases, the J end by 5 bases, with 22 bases between. This chain's CDR3 is CASRFTPSLMYTEAFF. The CDR3 DNA sequence: TGTGCCAGCAGATTCACGCCGAGCTTGATGTATACTGAAGCTTTCTTT. Full variable domain (missing parts from reference TRBV28 and TRBJ1-1): DVKVTQSSRYLVKRTGEKVFLECVQDMDHENMFWYRQDPGLGLRLIYFSYDVKMKEKGDIPEGYSVSREKKERFSLILESASTNQTSMYLCASRFTPSLMYTEAFFGQGTRLTVV.

This sequence joins TRBV27 and TRBJ1-1; a possible D gene is TRBD1 (6 bases). CDR1 MNHEY and CDR2 SMNVEV come from the germline V gene (reference sequence). The CDR3 totals 14 residues. The V end lost 6 bases, the J end lost 6 bases, and 17 bases lay between the germline ends. CDR3 sequence reads: CASSHGGEGAEAFF. CDR3 DNA: TGTGCCAGCAGCCACGGCGGGGAGGGGGCTGAAGCTTTCTTT.

The V call is TRBV27, the J call TRBJ2-3, with D perhaps matching TRBD2 (6 bases). V lost 8 bases, J lost 6 bases, and 9 bases lay in between. This CDR3 has 11 residues. Per germline, CDR1 MNHEY and CDR2 SMNVEV (reference sequence). The chain's CDR3 is CASVRGDTQYF. As DNA, the CDR3 is TGTGCCAGCGTCCGGGGGGATACGCAGTATTTT.

The chain has TRBV30 and TRBJ1-1; no clear D. CDR1 is GTSNPN, CDR2 SVGIG, per germline (reference sequence). The CDR3 extends over 12 amino acids. V lost 5 bases and J lost 2, with 9 bases in between. The CDR3 region is CAWGPPNTEAFF. CDR3 DNA sequence: TGTGCCTGGGGTCCTCCAAACACTGAAGCTTTCTTT.

There are a few counts of this clone. This chain joins TRBV5-1 and TRBJ2-4, with 11 bases identical to TRBD2. The V gene end was trimmed by 0 bases and the J gene end by 1 base; junction bases not matched to a gene: 6. Germline lookup yields CDR1 SGHRS and CDR2 YFSETQ. This CDR3 is built from 18 residues. The CDR3 coding sequence is TGCGCCAGCAGCTTGGTAGCGGGAGGGGCCCATGCCAAAAACATTCAGTACTTC. It is translated as CASSLVAGGAHAKNIQYF.

J is TRBJ1-3 and V is TRBV30, with D unclear. CDR3 size: 12 residues. V lost 1 base, J lost 8 bases, and 9 bases lay in between. Germline CDR1 GTSNPN, CDR2 SVGIG (reference sequence). CDR3 protein: CAWSGLPDTIYF. The CDR3 bases are TGTGCCTGGAGTGGGTTGCCGGACACCATATATTTT.

This chain connects TRBV7-2 to TRBJ1-2; no firm D call. CDR1 and CDR2 (germline): SGHTA, FQGNSA. V lost 5 bases, J lost 5 bases, and 12 bases lay in between. The CDR3 spans 13 residues. The CDR3 DNA is TGTGCCAGCAGCCCTGGGGAGCGGTATGGCTACACCTTC. Its translation: CASSPGERYGYTF.

The count of this clone is one. The chain joins TRBV7-2 to TRBJ2-2; 11 bases map to TRBD1. Per the germline V gene, CDR1 is SGHTA and CDR2 is FQGNSA. The CDR3 runs 14 residues. Losses at the gene ends were 5 bases for V and 6 bases for J; bases not matched to a gene: 2. In nucleotides, the CDR3 is TGTGCCAGCAGCCGGGACAGGGGGGCCGGGGAGCTGTTTTTT. It codes for CASSRDRGAGELFF.

V and J are TRBV4-1 and TRBJ2-7, with a possible D match to TRBD2 (6 bases). This CDR3 is 13 amino acids long. Looked up from germline, CDR1 is MGHRA and CDR2 is YSYEKL. V was pared by 3 bases and J by 7 bases, with 13 bases between. The CDR3 DNA reads as TGCGCCAGCAGCCATCCGGGGGTGTGGGAGCAGTACTTC. It codes for CASSHPGVWEQYF.

This chain uses TRBV19 with TRBJ1-5; D might be TRBD1 (5 bases). This CDR3 contains 12 residues. The V gene lost 8 bases and the J gene lost 9 bases, with 14 bases spanning the gap. Germline CDR1 reads LNHDA; CDR2 reads SQIVND (reference sequence). CDR3 residues: CASGGLESPQHF. CDR3 nucleotides: TGTGCCAGTGGGGGTTTAGAATCGCCCCAGCATTTT.

V usage is TRBV2 and J usage is TRBJ2-3, with 7 nucleotides matching TRBD1. Looked up from germline, CDR1 is SNHLY and CDR2 is FYNNEI. There are 14 residues in the CDR3. V dropped 6 bases and J dropped 0; count of bases not matched to a gene: 3. CDR3 protein: CASRGTASTDTQYF. CDR3 DNA sequence: TGTGCCAGCAGGGGGACAGCTAGCACAGATACGCAGTATTTT.

CDR3 nucleotides: TGCGCCAGCAGCCAAGATAACAGGGGGCGCGGCTACACCTTC. Its protein product is CASSQDNRGRGYTF. The rearrangement uses TRBV4-3 and TRBJ1-2; 9 bases are shared with TRBD1. Trimming took 0 bases from V and 8 from J; bases not matched to a gene: 4. This CDR3 region has 14 residues. Per the germline V gene, CDR1 is LGHNA and CDR2 is YSLEER.

The CDR3 is CASSIRDITDTQYF. CDR3 nucleotide sequence: TGTGCCAGTAGTATAAGGGACATCACAGATACGCAGTATTTT. The genes are TRBV19 and TRBJ2-3, with D perhaps TRBD1 (6 bases). The CDR3 sequence is 14 residues long. Trimming took 2 bases from V and 2 from J, leaving 8 bases between them. Germline assignment: CDR1 LNHDA and CDR2 SQIVND (reference sequence).

J is TRBJ2-6 and V is TRBV6-5; TRBD1 might be the D (6 bases). V was cut by 6 bases and J by 1 base, with 10 bases left in between. CDR1 and CDR2 from the germline V gene are MNHEY and SVGAGI. There are 15 residues in the CDR3. The CDR3 DNA is TGTGCCAGCAGCCTCAGGGGATCTGGGGCCAACGTCCTGACTTTC. Translated, it gives CASSLRGSGANVLTF.

This chain uses TRBV10-1 with TRBJ2-1, with D perhaps assigned TRBD1 or TRBD2 (5 bases each). Germline V CDR1 and CDR2: WNHNN, SYGVQD (reference sequence). The CDR3 sequence is 15 residues long. V gave up 6 bases and J gave up 1 base, with 13 bases separating them. In nucleotides, the CDR3 is TGCGCCAGCAGCCGGGACGGCCCTTCCTACAATGAGCAGTTCTTC. Translation gives CASSRDGPSYNEQFF.

This clone has a handful of counts. This chain links TRBV5-1 with TRBJ1-2; D not certain. Trimming took off 0 bases at V and 4 bases at J, with 10 bases between the two ends. The germline V gene has CDR1 SGHRS and CDR2 YFSETQ. CDR3 length: 14 amino acids. The DNA of the CDR3 is TGCGCCAGCAGCTTGGATTCCGTTGGCTATGGCTACACCTTC. Residues: CASSLDSVGYGYTF.

The rearrangement uses TRBV2 and TRBJ1-5; 9 positions agree with TRBD1. V lost 6 bases and J lost 6; bases outside the gene matches: 3. Per the germline V gene, CDR1 is SNHLY and CDR2 is FYNNEI. The CDR3 is 13 residues long. CDR3 sequence reads: CASRPTGGQPQHF. The CDR3, as DNA: TGTGCCAGCAGACCGACAGGGGGTCAGCCCCAGCATTTT.

This chain joins TRBV5-6 and TRBJ2-7; unclear D gene. CDR3 length equals 11 residues. Germline CDR1 SGHDT, CDR2 YYEEEE. V was trimmed by 0 bases and J by 6 bases, leaving 4 bases between them. The CDR3 loop is CASSLALEQYF. The CDR3 DNA sequence: TGTGCCAGCAGCTTGGCCCTCGAGCAGTACTTC.

In DNA, the CDR3 is TGTGCCACTAGGGGACAGGACTCCCCGAACTACGAGCAGTACTTC. This translates into CATRGQDSPNYEQYF. This chain uses TRBV6-1 with TRBJ2-7; 8 bases fit TRBD1. Germline V gives CDR1 MNHNS, CDR2 SASEGT. V gave up 10 bases and J gave up 3 bases; unmatched junction bases: 14. The CDR3 contains 15 residues.

This clone was picked up one time. The chain recombines TRBV5-1 with TRBJ1-2; tentatively, D is TRBD1 (5 bases). V was clipped by 4 bases and J by 0 bases, with 10 bases between them. Per germline, CDR1 SGHRS and CDR2 YFSETQ. The CDR3 is made up of 14 amino acids. The CDR3 region has the DNA TGCGCCAGCAGCCAAGGGGATTCTAACTATGGCTACACCTTC. Translation gives CASSQGDSNYGYTF.

This rearrangement joins TRBV6-1 to TRBJ2-7; D gene ambiguous. Germline V lookup: CDR1 MNHNS, CDR2 SASEGT. V was trimmed by 7 bases and J by 7 bases, leaving 14 bases between them. This CDR3 spans 12 amino acids. This CDR3 is CASTVYAEEQYF. Here the CDR3 DNA reads TGTGCCAGCACCGTTTACGCAGAAGAGCAGTACTTC.

This sequence joins TRBV2 and TRBJ2-3, with 8 bases identical to TRBD2. Germline trimming cut 7 bases from V and 8 bases from J; bases unmatched to any gene: 5. CDR3 length equals 12 residues. Germline V gene sequence: CDR1 SNHLY, CDR2 FYNNEI. CDR3 amino acids: CASKAGEGTQYF. The CDR3 DNA reads TGTGCCAGCAAAGCGGGGGAGGGTACGCAGTATTTT.

The chain has TRBV6-1 and TRBJ1-4; possibly TRBD1 for D (6 bases). Germline assignment: CDR1 MNHNS and CDR2 SASEGT. This CDR3 comprises 13 residues. Deletions cut 3 bases from V and 7 bases from J, with 9 bases between. The DNA of the CDR3 is TGTGCCAGCAGTGACAGGGGAGTTGAAAAACTGTTTTTT. This translates into CASSDRGVEKLFF.

The J gene is TRBJ1-1, the V gene TRBV5-1; D not certain. Trimming removed 4 bases from V and 1 base from J, with 14 bases in between. The CDR3 runs 15 residues. The germline V gene encodes CDR1 SGHRS and CDR2 YFSETQ. The CDR3 spells CASSGSGEANTEAFF. CDR3 DNA sequence: TGCGCCAGCAGCGGGTCGGGTGAGGCGAACACTGAAGCTTTCTTT.

The chain couples TRBV27 to TRBJ2-7; 7 positions agree with TRBD1. J was trimmed by 4 bases and V by 5 bases; bases with no gene match: 8. The CDR3 covers 14 residues. Germline CDR1 MNHEY, CDR2 SMNVEV (reference sequence). The CDR3 DNA is TGTGCCAGCAGTATAAACAGGGGACCGTACGAGCAGTACTTC. Protein sequence: CASSINRGPYEQYF.

The chain is built from TRBV14 and TRBJ2-3, with D possibly being TRBD2 (5 bases). V dropped 1 base and J dropped 5 bases, with 13 bases sitting between them. This CDR3 is 15 amino acids long. Germline CDR1 and CDR2: SGHDN and FVKESK. The CDR3 bases are TGTGCCAGCAGCCAAGGAGGGATTCGGGGAGATACGCAGTATTTT. The encoded protein is CASSQGGIRGDTQYF.